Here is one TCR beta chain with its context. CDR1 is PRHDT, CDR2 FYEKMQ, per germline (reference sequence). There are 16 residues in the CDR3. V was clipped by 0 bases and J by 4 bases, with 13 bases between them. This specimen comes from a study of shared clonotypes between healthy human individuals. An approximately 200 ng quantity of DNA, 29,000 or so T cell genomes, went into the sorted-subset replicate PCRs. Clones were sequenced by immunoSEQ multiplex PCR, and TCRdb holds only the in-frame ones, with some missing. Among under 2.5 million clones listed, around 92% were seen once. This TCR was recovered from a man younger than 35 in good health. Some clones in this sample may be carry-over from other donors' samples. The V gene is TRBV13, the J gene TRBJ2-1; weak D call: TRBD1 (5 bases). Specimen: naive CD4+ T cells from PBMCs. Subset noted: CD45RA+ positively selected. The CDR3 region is CASSLGRVNSYNEQFF. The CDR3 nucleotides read TGTGCCAGCAGCTTAGGCAGGGTCAATTCATACAATGAGCAGTTCTTC.